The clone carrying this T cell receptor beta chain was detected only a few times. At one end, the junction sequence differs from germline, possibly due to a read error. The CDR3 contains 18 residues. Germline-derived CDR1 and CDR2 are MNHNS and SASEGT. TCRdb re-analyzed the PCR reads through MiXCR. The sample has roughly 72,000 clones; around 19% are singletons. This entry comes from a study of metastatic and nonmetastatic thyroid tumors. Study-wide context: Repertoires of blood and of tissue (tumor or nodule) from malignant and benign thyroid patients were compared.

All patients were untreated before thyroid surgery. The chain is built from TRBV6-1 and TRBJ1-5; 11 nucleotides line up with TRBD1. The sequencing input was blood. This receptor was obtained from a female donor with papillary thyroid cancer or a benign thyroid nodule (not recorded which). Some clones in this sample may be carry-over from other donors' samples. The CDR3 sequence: CANSEFGQGALSNQPQHF. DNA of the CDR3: TGTGCCAACAGTGAGTTCGGACAGGGGGCTCTGAGCAATCAGCCCCAGCATTTT.